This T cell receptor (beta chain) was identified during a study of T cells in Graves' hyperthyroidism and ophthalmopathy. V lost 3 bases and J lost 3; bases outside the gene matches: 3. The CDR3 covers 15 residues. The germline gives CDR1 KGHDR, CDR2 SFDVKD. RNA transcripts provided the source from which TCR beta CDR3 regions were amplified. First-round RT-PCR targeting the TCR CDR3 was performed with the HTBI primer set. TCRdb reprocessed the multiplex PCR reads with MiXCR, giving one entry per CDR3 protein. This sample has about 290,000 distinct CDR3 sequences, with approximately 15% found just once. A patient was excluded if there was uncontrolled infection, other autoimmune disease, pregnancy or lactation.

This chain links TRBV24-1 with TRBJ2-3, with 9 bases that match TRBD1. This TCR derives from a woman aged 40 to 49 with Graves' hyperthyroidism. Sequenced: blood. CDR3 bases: TGTGCCACCAGTGATAGGACAGGGGTTACAGATACGCAGTATTTT. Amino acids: CATSDRTGVTDTQYF.